Following are 11 T cell receptor beta chains from one sample sequenced in a study of CD8+ T cells in alopecia areata. Reverse transcribed after extraction, RNA yielded cDNA as the sequencing template. The method was immunoSEQ multiplex PCR; TCRdb's version includes in-frame clones alone and lacks a portion of them. Of 150,000 or so clones listed, around 47% are singletons. The specimen was CD4+ T cells sorted from blood. Receptor source: a human donor with alopecia areata.

Only a few counts were recorded for this clone. The chain has TRBV29-1 and TRBJ2-7; D perhaps matches TRBD1 (6 bases). The CDR3 extends over 14 amino acids. Germline lookup yields CDR1 SQVTM and CDR2 ANQGSEA. Trimming stripped 6 bases from V and 6 bases from J, with 21 bases between. In DNA, the CDR3 is TGCAGCGTGGGGCCGACAGGACCATGGGCCGAGCAGTACTTC. This translates into CSVGPTGPWAEQYF.

In its sample, this clone was seen a few times. J is TRBJ2-7 and V is TRBV29-1, with D unresolved. V was pared by 4 bases and J by 4 bases, with 14 bases between. Germline V gives CDR1 SQVTM, CDR2 ANQGSEA. There are 13 residues in the CDR3. CDR3 loop: CSVAPKLRYEQYF. DNA for the CDR3: TGCAGCGTTGCCCCTAAACTACGATACGAGCAGTACTTC.

The chain couples TRBV4-2 to TRBJ2-1; TRBD2 aligns across 7 bases. The J segment lost 7 bases and the V segment lost 0 bases, leaving 15 bases of the junction unmatched. Germline CDR1 is LGHNA and CDR2 is YNFKEQ. The CDR3 loop spans 18 amino acids. The CDR3 nucleotides are TGTGCCAGCAGCCAAGATCCTCCCCGACTAGCAATCTGGAATGAGCAGTTCTTC. It codes for CASSQDPPRLAIWNEQFF.

This clone has just one count. The chain couples TRBV20-1 to TRBJ1-2; D might be TRBD1 (6 bases). Germline assignment: CDR1 DFQATT and CDR2 SNEGSKA (reference sequence). Trimming stripped 4 bases from V and 8 bases from J, with 8 bases between. This CDR3 is built from 10 residues. The CDR3 loop reads CSANREGYTF. The CDR3 DNA reads as TGCAGTGCTAACAGGGAAGGCTACACCTTC.

This chain connects TRBV28 to TRBJ1-2; the D is unclear. Trimming stripped 6 bases from V and 4 bases from J, with 12 bases between. Germline loops: CDR1 MDHEN, CDR2 SYDVKM. CDR3 length equals 13 residues. CDR3 nucleotides: TGTGCCAGCAGCCAGCCAACAAGCTATGGCTACACCTTC. Its translation: CASSQPTSYGYTF.

This clone has just one count. The V and J genes are TRBV4-1 and TRBJ2-5; TRBD1 is a possible D gene (6 bases). CDR1 and CDR2 from the germline V gene are MGHRA and YSYEKL. V was pared by 0 bases and J by 7 bases, with 18 bases between. This CDR3 region has 16 residues. CDR3 protein: CASSQDWGQDLATQYF. The CDR3 DNA is TGCGCCAGCAGCCAAGATTGGGGACAAGATCTTGCGACCCAGTACTTC.

This chain uses TRBV29-1 with TRBJ2-6; the D is unclear. CDR1 and CDR2 (germline): SQVTM, ANQGSEA. The CDR3 runs 13 residues. The V gene lost 5 bases and the J gene lost 2 bases, with 7 bases spanning the gap. The CDR3 loop is CSVSDTGANVLTF. The CDR3 DNA follows: TGCAGCGTTTCAGACACTGGGGCCAACGTCCTGACTTTC.

This chain joins TRBV4-1 and TRBJ1-2; maybe TRBD1 (6 bases). The germline V gene has CDR1 MGHRA and CDR2 YSYEKL. V shed 0 bases and J shed 5 bases, with 13 bases lying between them. This CDR3 has 15 amino acids. The CDR3 is CASSQDPGQPYGYTF. The CDR3 DNA is TGCGCCAGCAGCCAAGACCCCGGACAGCCATATGGCTACACCTTC.

The sample holds a few counts of this clone. CDR3 protein: CASRLTTTYNEQFF. Here the CDR3 DNA reads TGCGCCAGCAGGTTGACTACGACATACAATGAGCAGTTCTTC. This chain uses TRBV5-1 with TRBJ2-1; possibly TRBD2 for D (5 bases). CDR3 size: 14 residues. Germline CDR1 SGHRS, CDR2 YFSETQ. The V end was cut by 5 bases, the J end by 4 bases, with 13 bases between.

The rearrangement joins TRBV29-1 to TRBJ2-7; 7 bases are shared with TRBD1. The germline V gene encodes CDR1 SQVTM and CDR2 ANQGSEA. Trimming removed 6 bases from V and 5 bases from J; junction bases left unmatched: 7. The CDR3 has 12 amino acids. The CDR3 protein is CSVGWTGDEQYF. The CDR3 nucleotides are TGCAGCGTGGGGTGGACAGGAGACGAGCAGTACTTC.

The V gene is TRBV30, the J gene TRBJ2-7; either TRBD1 or TRBD2 may supply D (5 bases each). This CDR3 has 12 amino acids. The germline V gene has CDR1 GTSNPN and CDR2 SVGIG (reference sequence). V gave up 1 base and J gave up 3 bases, with 7 bases separating them. DNA of the CDR3: TGTGCCTGGAGTGGGGACCTCTACGAGCAGTACTTC. Protein: CAWSGDLYEQYF.